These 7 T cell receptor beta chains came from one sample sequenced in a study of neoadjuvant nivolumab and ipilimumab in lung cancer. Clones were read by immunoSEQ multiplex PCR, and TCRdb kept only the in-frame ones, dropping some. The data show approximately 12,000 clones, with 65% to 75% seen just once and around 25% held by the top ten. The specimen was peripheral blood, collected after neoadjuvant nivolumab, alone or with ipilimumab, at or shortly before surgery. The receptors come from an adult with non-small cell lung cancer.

The CDR3 here is CASSRDRQYNEQFF. The DNA of the CDR3 is TGTGCCAGCTCCCGGGACAGGCAATACAATGAGCAGTTCTTC. The J gene is TRBJ2-1, the V gene TRBV18; 8 bases are shared with TRBD1. Germline loops: CDR1 KGHSH, CDR2 LQKENI. The V gene end was trimmed by 6 bases and the J gene end by 4 bases; junction bases not matched to a gene: 5. The CDR3 runs to 14 residues.

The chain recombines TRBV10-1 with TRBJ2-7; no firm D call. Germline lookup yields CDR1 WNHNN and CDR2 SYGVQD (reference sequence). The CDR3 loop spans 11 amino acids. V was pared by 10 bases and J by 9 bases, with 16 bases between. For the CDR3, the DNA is TGCGCCATCCACGCCGGTTGGGTGCAGTACTTC. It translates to CAIHAGWVQYF.

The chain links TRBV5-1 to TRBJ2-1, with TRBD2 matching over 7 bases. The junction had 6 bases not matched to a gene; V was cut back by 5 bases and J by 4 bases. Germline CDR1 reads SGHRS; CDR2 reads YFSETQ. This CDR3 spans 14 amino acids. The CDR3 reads CASSYGLEYNEQFF. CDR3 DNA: TGCGCCAGCAGTTACGGACTAGAATACAATGAGCAGTTCTTC.

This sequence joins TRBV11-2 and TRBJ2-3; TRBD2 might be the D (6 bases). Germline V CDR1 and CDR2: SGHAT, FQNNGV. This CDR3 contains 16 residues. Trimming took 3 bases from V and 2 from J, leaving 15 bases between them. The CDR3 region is CASSFGLAISTDTQYF. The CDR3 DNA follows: TGTGCCAGCAGCTTTGGTCTAGCGATATCCACAGATACGCAGTATTTT. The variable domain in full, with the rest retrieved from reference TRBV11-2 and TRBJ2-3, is EAGVAQSPRYKIIEKRQSVAFWCNPISGHATLYWYQQILGQGPKLLIQFQNNGVVDDSQLPKDRFSAERLKGVDSTLKIQPAKLEDSAVYLCASSFGLAISTDTQYFGPGTRLTVL.

For the CDR3, the DNA is TGTGCCAGCAGTTATCAGTTAGCGGGAGAGGGGGAGACCCAGTACTTC. This translates into CASSYQLAGEGETQYF. This chain links TRBV6-5 with TRBJ2-5; 9 bases are a match to TRBD2. CDR1 MNHEY and CDR2 SVGAGI come from the germline V gene. V shed 3 bases, J shed 5 bases, and the junction held 10 bases outside the gene matches. The CDR3 spans 16 residues.

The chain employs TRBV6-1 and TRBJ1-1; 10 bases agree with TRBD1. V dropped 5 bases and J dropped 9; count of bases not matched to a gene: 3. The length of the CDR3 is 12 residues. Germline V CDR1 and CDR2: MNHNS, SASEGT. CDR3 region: CASSWDRGQAFF. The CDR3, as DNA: TGTGCCAGCAGTTGGGACAGGGGACAAGCTTTCTTT.

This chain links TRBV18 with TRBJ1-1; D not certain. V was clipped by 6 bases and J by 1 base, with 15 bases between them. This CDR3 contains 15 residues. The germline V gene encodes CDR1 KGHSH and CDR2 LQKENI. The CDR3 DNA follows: TGTGCCAGCTCCCAATATTGGGCAGGGAACACTGAAGCTTTCTTT. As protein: CASSQYWAGNTEAFF.